These 26 T cell receptor beta chains share one sample of origin, sequenced in a study of cytomegalovirus exposure and HLA in healthy donors. The PCR used 60 Vbeta and 13 Jbeta primers. Generated by immunoSEQ multiplex PCR, the TCRdb table keeps only in-frame clones and is missing some. The sample carries tens of thousands of clones, roughly 80% recorded once. Input material: PBMCs. These receptors originate from a woman aged 18-30 years in good health and CMV-seropositive.

This clone was counted between two and nine times. CDR3 bases: TGTGCCAGCTCCTTATCGCCAGTCTACGAGCAGTACTTC. Amino acid sequence: CASSLSPVYEQYF. The chain combines TRBV27 with TRBJ2-7, with D hard to call. This CDR3 spans 13 amino acids. Trimming removed 8 bases at V and 3 bases at J, with 14 bases between. Germline CDR1 is MNHEY and CDR2 is SMNVEV (reference sequence).

V usage is TRBV7-9 and J usage is TRBJ2-5, with D tentatively TRBD2 (6 bases). V was pared by 1 base and J by 6 bases, with 18 bases between. Germline V gene data show CDR1 as SEHNR and CDR2 as FQNEAQ (reference sequence). The CDR3 has 16 residues. CDR3 sequence (DNA): TGTGCCAGCAGCTTAGGGGAAACGGGGGAGGAAAAGACCCAGTACTTC. Amino acid sequence: CASSLGETGEEKTQYF.

The table lists this clone with a count of one. The chain combines TRBV5-4 with TRBJ2-5, with a possible D match to TRBD2 (6 bases). V lost 3 bases and J 5 bases, leaving 26 bases between the germline ends. This CDR3 contains 18 residues. Germline V lookup: CDR1 SGHNT, CDR2 YYREEE (reference sequence). In nucleotides, the CDR3 is TGTGCCAGCAGCTGGGGAAGAGCCGGGACTTCCCCCGGGGAGACCCAGTACTTC. Translation: CASSWGRAGTSPGETQYF.

J is TRBJ1-3 and V is TRBV9; TRBD1 is a possible D gene (6 bases). The CDR3 contains 15 residues. The ends were cut back, 4 bases at V and 1 base at J, with 12 bases in the middle. The germline gives CDR1 SGDLS, CDR2 YYNGEE. The CDR3 coding sequence is TGTGCCAGCAGCCCCACCGGGACATCTGGAAACACCATATATTTT. It yields the protein CASSPTGTSGNTIYF.

V gene TRBV27 combines with J gene TRBJ2-1, with 15 bases fitting TRBD2. This CDR3 region has 19 residues. Losses at the gene ends were 5 bases for V and 10 bases for J; bases not matched to a gene: 18. Germline CDR1 and CDR2: MNHEY and SMNVEV (reference sequence). CDR3 coding DNA: TGTGCCAGCAGTCCAGGACTAGCGGGGGGGGCCAAGGGCCGGACAGAGCAGTTCTTC. This sequence encodes CASSPGLAGGAKGRTEQFF.

The sample holds a few counts of this clone. The chain employs TRBV19 and TRBJ1-5; D not certain. Germline loops: CDR1 LNHDA, CDR2 SQIVND (reference sequence). V gave up 2 bases and J gave up 0 bases, with 8 bases separating them. The CDR3 totals 15 residues. The DNA of the CDR3 is TGTGCCAGTAGTATAACGGGAAGTAGCAATCAGCCCCAGCATTTT. It specifies CASSITGSSNQPQHF. The variable domain in full, with the rest retrieved from reference TRBV19 and TRBJ1-5, is DGGITQSPKYLFRKEGQNVTLSCEQNLNHDAMYWYRQDPGQGLRLIYYSQIVNDFQKGDIAEGYSVSREKKESFPLTVTSAQKNPTAFYLCASSITGSSNQPQHFGDGTRLSIL.

The J gene is TRBJ1-1, the V gene TRBV7-6, with D hard to call. Trimming shortened V by 0 bases and J by 1 base, and 18 bases separated the two germline ends. The CDR3 has 18 residues. CDR1 and CDR2 from the germline V gene are SGHVS and FNYEAQ. CDR3 DNA sequence: TGTGCCAGCAGCTTAGCCCAACGGCAGCTAAGGAGGAACACTGAAGCTTTCTTT. It translates to CASSLAQRQLRRNTEAFF.

The chain combines TRBV28 with TRBJ1-1; D is unresolved. This CDR3 has 14 residues. V lost 2 bases and J 6 bases, leaving 13 bases between the germline ends. Germline V CDR1 and CDR2: MDHEN, SYDVKM. CDR3 DNA: TGTGCCAGCAGTTTAGCCACCGGGGTCCCTGAAGCTTTCTTT. The encoded protein is CASSLATGVPEAFF.

The gene calls are TRBV2 and TRBJ2-1; 14 nucleotides align to TRBD2. The CDR3 sequence is 17 residues long. CDR1 and CDR2 from the germline V gene are SNHLY and FYNNEI. Trimming took 6 bases from V and 8 from J; bases not matched to a gene: 12. The CDR3 is CASRRAGLAGVMDEQFF. CDR3 in DNA: TGTGCCAGCAGACGGGCGGGACTAGCGGGAGTTATGGATGAGCAGTTCTTC.

In its sample, this clone was seen once. V is TRBV2 and J is TRBJ2-2; TRBD2 matches 9 bases. V gave up 1 base and J gave up 6 bases; unmatched junction bases: 3. This CDR3 has 15 amino acids. CDR1 is SNHLY, CDR2 FYNNEI, per germline. The CDR3 protein is CASSEGSGRSGELFF. The CDR3 region has the DNA TGTGCCAGCAGTGAAGGAAGCGGGAGGTCCGGGGAGCTGTTTTTT.

This chain joins TRBV9 and TRBJ2-1, with D possibly TRBD1 on 6 matching bases. The CDR3 has 16 amino acids. CDR1 and CDR2 from the germline V gene are SGDLS and YYNGEE. V shed 3 bases and J shed 1 base, with 14 bases lying between them. CDR3: CASSGRGQLSYNEQFF. As DNA, the CDR3 is TGTGCCAGCAGCGGGAGAGGACAGTTATCCTACAATGAGCAGTTCTTC.

Only a few counts were recorded for this clone. The chain combines TRBV5-4 with TRBJ1-4; maybe TRBD1 (5 bases). CDR3 length: 15 residues. Germline CDR1 and CDR2: SGHNT and YYREEE (reference sequence). V lost 4 bases to trimming and J lost 5 bases, with 15 bases between them. CDR3 DNA: TGTGCCAGCAGCCCGCGCGGGACGGGAAATGAAAAACTGTTTTTT. It encodes CASSPRGTGNEKLFF.

The rearrangement joins TRBV4-3 to TRBJ1-1; no clear D. The CDR3 length is 14 residues. The ends were cut back, 4 bases at V and 1 base at J, with 10 bases in the middle. CDR1 is LGHNA, CDR2 YSLEER, per germline. CDR3 in amino acids: CASSPGIKNTEAFF. The CDR3 bases are TGCGCCAGCAGCCCCGGGATCAAGAACACTGAAGCTTTCTTT.

The chain is built from TRBV5-6 and TRBJ1-6; TRBD1 might be the D (6 bases). V was cut by 2 bases and J by 0 bases, with 15 bases left in between. Germline CDR1 reads SGHDT; CDR2 reads YYEEEE. The CDR3 consists of 18 residues. In DNA form, the CDR3 reads TGTGCCAGCAGCTTTAACAGGGCCTACAGCTCCTATAATTCACCCCTCCACTTT. Amino acids: CASSFNRAYSSYNSPLHF.

This clone was counted only a few times. The gene calls are TRBV19 and TRBJ1-1, with 7 bases fitting TRBD1. Germline CDR1 reads LNHDA; CDR2 reads SQIVND (reference sequence). The CDR3 consists of 16 residues. Trimming took 1 base from V and 0 from J; bases not matched to a gene: 5. Here the CDR3 DNA reads TGTGCCAGTAGTATAGCGGGACAGAATATGAACACTGAAGCTTTCTTT. Translated: CASSIAGQNMNTEAFF.

The chain employs TRBV20-1 and TRBJ1-1; D remains unclear. V was clipped by 1 base and J by 5 bases, with 5 bases between them. Germline lookup yields CDR1 DFQATT and CDR2 SNEGSKA (reference sequence). The CDR3 spans 11 residues. CDR3 bases: TGCAGTGCTAGAGGCGGGACTGAAGCTTTCTTT. The encoded protein is CSARGGTEAFF.

This clone was recorded once. The chain couples TRBV6-5 to TRBJ2-5; 7 bases are a match to TRBD2. Gene TRBJ2-7 matches the end of the DNA better, so the J call may be wrong. Germline CDR1 and CDR2: MNHEY and SVGAGI. This CDR3 contains 16 residues. CDR3 loop: CASSYSLSGVPNEQYF. DNA for the CDR3: TGTGCCAGCAGTTACTCGTTGAGCGGGGTACCTAACGAGCAGTACTTC.

The chain links TRBV5-1 to TRBJ1-4, with D possibly TRBD1 on 6 matching bases. Between the trimmed V and J ends, which lost 4 bases and 6 bases, there was a span of 16 bases. The length of the CDR3 is 15 residues. In germline, CDR1 is SGHRS, CDR2 YFSETQ. The DNA for the CDR3 is TGCGCCAGCAGCCCGGGGGGCCGGACAGATGAAAAACTGTTTTTT. Its translation is CASSPGGRTDEKLFF.

DNA of the CDR3: TGTGCCAGTAGTGCTATGTTCCTCCGACAACAAGAGACCCAGTACTTC. Its protein is CASSAMFLRQQETQYF. The rearrangement joins TRBV19 to TRBJ2-5, with D uncertain. The CDR3 length is 16 residues. V lost 5 bases and J 2 bases, leaving 18 bases between the germline ends. Germline V gene data show CDR1 as LNHDA and CDR2 as SQIVND (reference sequence).

The chain joins TRBV14 to TRBJ2-5, with 9 nucleotides matching TRBD1. The better agreement between TRBJ2-7 and the DNA end casts doubt on the J call. This CDR3 is built from 14 residues. CDR1 is SGHDN, CDR2 FVKESK, per germline. CDR3 DNA sequence: TGTGCCAGCAGCCGGGACAGGGTGGTCTACGAGCAGTACTTC. This translates into CASSRDRVVYEQYF.

The rearrangement joins TRBV15 to TRBJ2-7; 7 bases agree with TRBD1. The junction had 9 bases not matched to a gene; V was cut back by 4 bases and J by 3 bases. Per the germline V gene, CDR1 is LNHNV and CDR2 is YYDKDF (reference sequence). The CDR3 consists of 15 residues. This CDR3 is CATSKQGQRIYEQYF. The CDR3, as DNA: TGTGCCACCAGCAAACAGGGACAGAGAATCTACGAGCAGTACTTC.

CDR3 coding DNA: TGTGCCAGTAGTGGGGCGGGACAGCGCAATCAGCCCCAGCATTTT. Translated: CASSGAGQRNQPQHF. This chain links TRBV19 with TRBJ1-5; TRBD1 agrees at 7 bases. This CDR3 is built from 15 residues. After removal of 5 bases from V and 2 bases from J, the junction contained 6 bases not matched to a gene. Germline values: CDR1 LNHDA, CDR2 SQIVND (reference sequence).

The V gene is TRBV28, the J gene TRBJ1-4, with 8 nucleotides matching TRBD1. The CDR3 totals 14 residues. The germline CDR1 and CDR2 sequences are MDHEN and SYDVKM. The J segment lost 8 bases and the V segment lost 5 bases, leaving 7 bases of the junction unmatched. The CDR3 sequence is CASSPDRAGEKLFF. The CDR3 bases are TGTGCCAGCAGTCCGGACAGGGCCGGGGAAAAACTGTTTTTT. The whole variable domain, remainder taken from reference TRBV28 and TRBJ1-4, is DVKVTQSSRYLVKRTGEKVFLECVQDMDHENMFWYRQDPGLGLRLIYFSYDVKMKEKGDIPEGYSVSREKKERFSLILESASTNQTSMYLCASSPDRAGEKLFFGSGTQLSVL.

The chain has TRBV4-3 and TRBJ2-7, with 7 bases matching TRBD2. V was clipped by 0 bases and J by 2 bases; unmatched bases: 4. This CDR3 comprises 15 residues. CDR1 and CDR2 (germline): LGHNA, YSLEER. The CDR3 loop is CASSQDLAGAYEQYF. CDR3 sequence (DNA): TGCGCCAGCAGCCAAGATCTCGCGGGGGCCTACGAGCAGTACTTC.

This clone was recorded only once. The V gene is TRBV5-4, the J gene TRBJ2-2; 9 bases agree with TRBD1. The germline V gene has CDR1 SGHNT and CDR2 YYREEE (reference sequence). There are 15 residues in the CDR3. V gave up 4 bases and J gave up 5 bases; unmatched junction bases: 6. CDR3 in amino acids: CASSMAGTGTGELFF. CDR3 DNA sequence: TGTGCCAGCAGCATGGCCGGGACAGGGACCGGGGAGCTGTTTTTT.

This clone was observed once. The chain combines TRBV27 with TRBJ1-2; D uncertain. V was cut by 11 bases and J by 7 bases, with 26 bases left in between. The CDR3 sequence is 15 residues long. The germline V gene encodes CDR1 MNHEY and CDR2 SMNVEV (reference sequence). The CDR3 region has the DNA TGTGCCTCATGCCCCCTGACTAATATATTGGCTGGCTACACCTTC. It codes for CASCPLTNILAGYTF.